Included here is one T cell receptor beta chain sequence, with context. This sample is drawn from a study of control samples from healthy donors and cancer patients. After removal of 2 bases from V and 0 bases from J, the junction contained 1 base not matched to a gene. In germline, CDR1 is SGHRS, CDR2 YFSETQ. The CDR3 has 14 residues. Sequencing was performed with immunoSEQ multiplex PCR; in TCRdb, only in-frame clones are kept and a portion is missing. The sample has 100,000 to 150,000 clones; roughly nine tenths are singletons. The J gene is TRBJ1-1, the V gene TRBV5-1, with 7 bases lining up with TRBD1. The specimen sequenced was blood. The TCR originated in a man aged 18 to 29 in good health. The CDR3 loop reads CASSLGTVNTEAFF. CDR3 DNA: TGCGCCAGCAGCTTAGGGACAGTGAACACTGAAGCTTTCTTT.